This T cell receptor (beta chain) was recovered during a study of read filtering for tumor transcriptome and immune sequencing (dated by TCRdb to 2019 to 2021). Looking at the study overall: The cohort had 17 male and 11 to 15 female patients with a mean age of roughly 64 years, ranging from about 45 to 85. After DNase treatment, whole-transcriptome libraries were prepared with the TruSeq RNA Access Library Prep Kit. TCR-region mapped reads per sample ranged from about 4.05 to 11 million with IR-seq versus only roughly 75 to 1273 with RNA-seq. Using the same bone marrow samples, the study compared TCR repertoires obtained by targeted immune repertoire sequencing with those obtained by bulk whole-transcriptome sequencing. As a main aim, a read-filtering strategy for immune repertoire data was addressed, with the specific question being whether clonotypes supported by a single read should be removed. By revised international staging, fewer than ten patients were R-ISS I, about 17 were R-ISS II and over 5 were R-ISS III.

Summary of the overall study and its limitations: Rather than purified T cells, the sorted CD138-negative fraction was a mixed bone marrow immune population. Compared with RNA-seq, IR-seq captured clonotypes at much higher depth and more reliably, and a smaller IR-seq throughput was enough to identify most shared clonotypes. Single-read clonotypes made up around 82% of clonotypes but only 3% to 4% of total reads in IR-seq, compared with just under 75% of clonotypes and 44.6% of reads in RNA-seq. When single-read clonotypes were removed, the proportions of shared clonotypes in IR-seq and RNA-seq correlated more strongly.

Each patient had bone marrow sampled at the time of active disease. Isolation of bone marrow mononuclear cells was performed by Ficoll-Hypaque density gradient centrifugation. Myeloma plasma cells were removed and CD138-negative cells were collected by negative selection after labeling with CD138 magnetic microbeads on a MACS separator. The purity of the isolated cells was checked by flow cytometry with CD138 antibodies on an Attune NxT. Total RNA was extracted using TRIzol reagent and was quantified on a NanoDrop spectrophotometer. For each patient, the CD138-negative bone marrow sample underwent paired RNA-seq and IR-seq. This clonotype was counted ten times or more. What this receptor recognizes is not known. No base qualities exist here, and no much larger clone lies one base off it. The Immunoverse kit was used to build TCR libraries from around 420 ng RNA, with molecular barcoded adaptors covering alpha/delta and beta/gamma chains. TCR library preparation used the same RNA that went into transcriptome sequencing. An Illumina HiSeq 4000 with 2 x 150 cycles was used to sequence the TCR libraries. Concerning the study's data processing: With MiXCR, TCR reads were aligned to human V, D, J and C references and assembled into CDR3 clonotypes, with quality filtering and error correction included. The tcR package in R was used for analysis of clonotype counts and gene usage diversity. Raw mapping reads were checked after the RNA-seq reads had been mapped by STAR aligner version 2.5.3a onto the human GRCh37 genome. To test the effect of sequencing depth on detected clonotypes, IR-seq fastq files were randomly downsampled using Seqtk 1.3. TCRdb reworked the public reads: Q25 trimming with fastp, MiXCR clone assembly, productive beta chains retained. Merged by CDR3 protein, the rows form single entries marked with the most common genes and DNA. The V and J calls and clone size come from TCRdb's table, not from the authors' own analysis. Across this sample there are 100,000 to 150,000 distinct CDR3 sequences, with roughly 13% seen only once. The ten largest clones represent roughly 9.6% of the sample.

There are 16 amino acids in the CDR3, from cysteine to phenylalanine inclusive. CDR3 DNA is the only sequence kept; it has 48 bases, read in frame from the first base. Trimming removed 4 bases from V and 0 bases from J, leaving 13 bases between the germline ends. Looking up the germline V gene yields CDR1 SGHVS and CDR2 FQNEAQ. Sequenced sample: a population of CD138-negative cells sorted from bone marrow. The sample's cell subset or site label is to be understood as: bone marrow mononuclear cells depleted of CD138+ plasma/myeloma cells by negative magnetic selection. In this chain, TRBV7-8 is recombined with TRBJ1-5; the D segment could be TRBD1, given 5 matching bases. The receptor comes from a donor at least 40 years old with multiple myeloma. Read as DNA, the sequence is TGTGCCAGCAGCTCGGAGGGACTGGTTAGCAATCAGCCCCAGCATTTT. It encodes CASSSEGLVSNQPQHF.